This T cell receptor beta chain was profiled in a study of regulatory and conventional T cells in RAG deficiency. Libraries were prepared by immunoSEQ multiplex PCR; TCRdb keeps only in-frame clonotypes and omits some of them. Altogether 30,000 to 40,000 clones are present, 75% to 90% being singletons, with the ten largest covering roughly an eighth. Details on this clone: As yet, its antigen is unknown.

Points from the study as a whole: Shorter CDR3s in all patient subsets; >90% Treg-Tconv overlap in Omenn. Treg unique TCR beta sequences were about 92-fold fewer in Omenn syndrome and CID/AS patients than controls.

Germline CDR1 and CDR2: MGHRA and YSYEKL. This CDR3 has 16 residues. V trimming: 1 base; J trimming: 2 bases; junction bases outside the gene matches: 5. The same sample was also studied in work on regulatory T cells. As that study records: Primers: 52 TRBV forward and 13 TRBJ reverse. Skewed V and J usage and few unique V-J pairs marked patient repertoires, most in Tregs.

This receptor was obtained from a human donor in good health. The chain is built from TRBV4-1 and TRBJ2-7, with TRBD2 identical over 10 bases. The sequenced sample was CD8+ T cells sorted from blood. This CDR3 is CASSQVQLAGTYEQYF. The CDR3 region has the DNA TGCGCCAGCAGCCAAGTTCAACTAGCGGGGACCTACGAGCAGTACTTC.